The 23 T cell receptor beta chains given below trace back to one sample, sequenced in a study of blood T cell repertoires in COVID-19 (TCRdb year 2020). Libraries were constructed by the immunoSEQ multiplex PCR assay. TCRdb provides this immuneACCESS table in a form limited to in-frame rearrangements. Some clones are lacking; in checked studies, under half of them reflect an unresolved V gene, and why the rest are absent is not known. The sample table holds about 370,000 clones, of which approximately 92% were seen once. The ten largest make up roughly 0.99% of the sample. Sequencing was done on a sample of PBMCs or T cells enriched from blood (not recorded which). The receptors shown here come from a man aged 18 to 29 who had recovered from COVID-19.

The chain employs TRBV27 and TRBJ2-3; 9 bases fit TRBD1. Germline lookup yields CDR1 MNHEY and CDR2 SMNVEV (reference sequence). CDR3 length: 15 amino acids. V was clipped by 2 bases and J by 8 bases; unmatched bases: 8. The CDR3 DNA follows: TGTGCCAGCAGTTTAAGGGGACAGGGTACAATTACGCAGTATTTT. Amino acid sequence: CASSLRGQGTITQYF.

This clone was counted once. The V and J genes are TRBV4-3 and TRBJ2-7; 8 bases are a match to TRBD1. The CDR3 has 20 amino acids. Germline assignment: CDR1 LGHNA and CDR2 YSLEER. The V and J ends lost 0 bases and 3 bases, in that order; junction bases with no gene match: 19. The chain's CDR3 is CASSQDWVGSQGAWVYEQYF. CDR3 DNA sequence: TGCGCCAGCAGCCAAGATTGGGTCGGGTCGCAGGGGGCTTGGGTCTACGAGCAGTACTTC.

The chain combines TRBV9 with TRBJ2-1, with 7 nucleotides matching TRBD2. There are 15 residues in the CDR3. Germline V gene data show CDR1 as SGDLS and CDR2 as YYNGEE. With V trimmed by 2 bases and J by 5 bases, 7 bases remained unmatched. CDR3 sequence: CASSVMGGGDNEQFF. The CDR3, as DNA: TGTGCCAGCAGCGTTATGGGCGGGGGAGACAATGAGCAGTTCTTC. Looking up the rest from reference TRBV9 and TRBJ2-1 gives the full variable domain: DSGVTQTPKHLITATGQRVTLRCSPRSGDLSVYWYQQSLDQGLQFLIQYYNGEERAKGNILERFSAQQFPDLHSELNLSSLELGDSALYFCASSVMGGGDNEQFFGPGTRLTVL.

The genes are TRBV7-2 and TRBJ2-3, with TRBD2 matching over 9 bases. Germline CDR1 is SGHTA and CDR2 is FQGNSA. V shed 1 base and J 6 bases; nucleotides not matched to a gene: 5. This CDR3 spans 15 amino acids. CDR3 sequence (DNA): TGTGCCAGCAGCTTAGTTGGCGGGGGGGCCGATACGCAGTATTTT. This encodes CASSLVGGGADTQYF.

The J gene is TRBJ1-2, the V gene TRBV6-5; TRBD1 aligns across 9 bases. This CDR3 region has 13 residues. From germline, CDR1 is MNHEY and CDR2 SVGAGI. V was clipped by 6 bases and J by 7 bases; unmatched bases: 6. CDR3 sequence reads: CASSGDRAFGYTF. The CDR3 bases are TGTGCCAGCAGCGGGGACAGGGCGTTTGGCTACACCTTC.

The chain recombines TRBV2 with TRBJ1-1; unclear D gene. Germline lookup yields CDR1 SNHLY and CDR2 FYNNEI. V was clipped by 4 bases and J by 10 bases, with 16 bases between them. This CDR3 comprises 13 residues. The CDR3 loop reads CASSGQATLGAFF. CDR3 DNA sequence: TGTGCCAGCAGTGGACAAGCCACCTTAGGAGCTTTCTTT.

The chain has TRBV28 and TRBJ2-3; 7 bases line up with TRBD1. The trim removed 5 bases at V and 2 bases at J, leaving 4 bases unmatched. Germline V gene data show CDR1 as MDHEN and CDR2 as SYDVKM. CDR3 length: 14 residues. Here the CDR3 DNA reads TGTGCCAGCAGTCGTACAGGGGCCACAGATACGCAGTATTTT. This sequence encodes CASSRTGATDTQYF.

This rearrangement joins TRBV19 to TRBJ2-1, with no clear D. Per the germline V gene, CDR1 is LNHDA and CDR2 is SQIVND (reference sequence). The V gene lost 4 bases and the J gene lost 2 bases, with 9 bases spanning the gap. CDR3 length: 14 residues. Written as DNA, the CDR3 is TGTGCCAGTAGTACCTTAGTGGCCTACAATGAGCAGTTCTTC. This sequence encodes CASSTLVAYNEQFF.

The sample holds a few counts of this clone. The chain recombines TRBV28 with TRBJ1-2; D unresolved. Germline CDR1 MDHEN, CDR2 SYDVKM. This CDR3 comprises 13 residues. Trimming pared 2 bases from V and 2 bases from J, leaving 6 bases between. CDR3 protein: CASSLGRNYGYTF. The CDR3 bases are TGTGCCAGCAGTTTAGGGAGAAACTATGGCTACACCTTC.

The V gene is TRBV7-2, the J gene TRBJ2-1; TRBD1 agrees at 7 bases. There are 15 residues in the CDR3. The germline gives CDR1 SGHTA, CDR2 FQGNSA. Trimming removed 2 bases from V and 5 bases from J; junction bases left unmatched: 6. Here the CDR3 DNA reads TGTGCCAGCAGCTTAACCGGGACAGCTAACAATGAGCAGTTCTTC. Translation: CASSLTGTANNEQFF.

The chain couples TRBV13 to TRBJ2-1, with 11 bases aligning to TRBD1. Losses at the gene ends were 0 bases for V and 7 bases for J; bases not matched to a gene: 2. The CDR3 runs 15 residues. Germline CDR1 and CDR2: PRHDT and FYEKMQ (reference sequence). The CDR3 reads CASSLGGQGANEQFF. In nucleotides, the CDR3 is TGTGCCAGCAGCTTAGGAGGACAGGGGGCGAATGAGCAGTTCTTC. The full variable domain, with the rest looked up from reference TRBV13 and TRBJ2-1, is AAGVIQSPRHLIKEKRETATLKCYPIPRHDTVYWYQQGPGQDPQFLISFYEKMQSDKGSIPDRFSAQQFSDYHSELNMSSLELGDSALYFCASSLGGQGANEQFFGPGTRLTVL.

This sequence joins TRBV27 and TRBJ2-3; D is possibly TRBD2 (6 bases). CDR1 is MNHEY, CDR2 SMNVEV, per germline (reference sequence). V lost 8 bases to trimming and J lost 2 bases, with 8 bases between them. This CDR3 contains 12 residues. CDR3 protein: CASAGLTDTQYF. The CDR3 nucleotides are TGTGCCAGCGCGGGGCTCACAGATACGCAGTATTTT.

This clone was seen only once. CDR3 sequence: CASSVGRTGGETQYF. The CDR3 coding sequence is TGTGCCAGCAGCGTAGGCAGGACAGGGGGTGAGACCCAGTACTTC. The chain uses TRBV9 and TRBJ2-5; 10 nucleotides match TRBD1. Looked up from germline, CDR1 is SGDLS and CDR2 is YYNGEE. Trimming cost V 0 bases and J 5 bases; bases outside gene matches: 4. The CDR3 loop spans 15 amino acids.

The chain couples TRBV5-1 to TRBJ2-2; 8 nucleotides line up with TRBD2. The CDR3 totals 16 residues. The V and J ends lost 4 bases and 1 base, in that order; junction bases with no gene match: 6. The germline V gene has CDR1 SGHRS and CDR2 YFSETQ. CDR3 nucleotides: TGCGCCAGCAGCCCGCTGACTAGCGTGAACACCGGGGAGCTGTTTTTT. As protein: CASSPLTSVNTGELFF.

This rearrangement joins TRBV11-2 to TRBJ2-5; 7 bases align to TRBD1. Germline CDR1 reads SGHAT; CDR2 reads FQNNGV. The CDR3 is 16 amino acids. J gave up 3 bases and V 5 bases, and 12 bases lay outside the gene matches. The CDR3, as DNA: TGTGCCAGCAGCCCCCGGGACAGCCTAATGGAAGAGACCCAGTACTTC. Residues: CASSPRDSLMEETQYF.

This chain uses TRBV2 with TRBJ2-7; 10 bases align to TRBD1. Germline CDR1 and CDR2: SNHLY and FYNNEI. V was pared by 4 bases and J by 2 bases, with 2 bases of the junction left unmatched. The CDR3 has 14 amino acids. In nucleotides, the CDR3 is TGTGCCAGCAGTGGGACAGGGGGACCCTACGAGCAGTACTTC. Protein sequence: CASSGTGGPYEQYF.

The V gene is TRBV29-1, the J gene TRBJ1-1; possibly TRBD1 for D (5 bases). The CDR3 is 13 amino acids. The germline V gene encodes CDR1 SQVTM and CDR2 ANQGSEA. V gave up 2 bases and J gave up 7 bases, with 14 bases separating them. This CDR3 is CSVETQGLGEAFF. In DNA form, the CDR3 reads TGCAGCGTTGAAACCCAGGGATTGGGTGAAGCTTTCTTT. Combining the CDR3 with reference TRBV29-1 and TRBJ1-1 gives the whole variable domain SAVISQKPSRDICQRGTSLTIQCQVDSQVTMMFWYRQQPGQSLTLIATANQGSEATYESGFVIDKFPISRPNLTFSTLTVSNMSPEDSSIYLCSVETQGLGEAFFGQGTRLTVV.

The J gene is TRBJ2-1, the V gene TRBV15, with TRBD2 matching 10 bases. CDR3 length: 17 amino acids. CDR1 LNHNV and CDR2 YYDKDF come from the germline V gene (reference sequence). V dropped 4 bases and J dropped 6; count of bases not matched to a gene: 12. DNA for the CDR3: TGTGCCACCAGCACCGATATGGGACTAGCGACCACCAATGAGCAGTTCTTC. This encodes CATSTDMGLATTNEQFF.

This clone was found a few times. The V call is TRBV9, the J call TRBJ1-2, with 11 bases fitting TRBD1. Germline lookup yields CDR1 SGDLS and CDR2 YYNGEE. With 4 bases clipped from V and 7 bases from J, the junction kept 6 bases outside the gene matches. This CDR3 is 14 amino acids long. The CDR3 protein is CASSLEDRGPGYTF. The CDR3 nucleotides read TGTGCCAGCAGCCTCGAGGACAGGGGGCCTGGCTACACCTTC. Filled out from reference TRBV9 and TRBJ1-2, the complete variable domain reads DSGVTQTPKHLITATGQRVTLRCSPRSGDLSVYWYQQSLDQGLQFLIQYYNGEERAKGNILERFSAQQFPDLHSELNLSSLELGDSALYFCASSLEDRGPGYTFGSGTRLTVV.

The V call is TRBV5-1, the J call TRBJ2-2; 8 nucleotides agree with TRBD2. This CDR3 has 18 amino acids. CDR1 SGHRS and CDR2 YFSETQ come from the germline V gene. With V trimmed by 1 base and J by 0 bases, 8 bases remained unmatched. The CDR3 DNA sequence: TGCGCCAGCAGCTTGAGGGCGGGGGGACGTCCGAACACCGGGGAGCTGTTTTTT. The encoded protein is CASSLRAGGRPNTGELFF.

V usage is TRBV24-1 and J usage is TRBJ2-1; 7 nucleotides line up with TRBD2. Losses at the gene ends were 3 bases for V and 8 bases for J; bases not matched to a gene: 6. CDR1 is KGHDR, CDR2 SFDVKD, per germline. The CDR3 is 14 residues long. CDR3 sequence reads: CATSDGSGKDEQFF. CDR3 nucleotide sequence: TGTGCCACCAGTGATGGCAGCGGGAAGGATGAGCAGTTCTTC.

The gene calls are TRBV28 and TRBJ1-2, with 10 bases matching TRBD1. Germline-derived CDR1 and CDR2 are MDHEN and SYDVKM. The CDR3 is made up of 12 amino acids. The V gene end was trimmed by 3 bases and the J gene end by 13 bases; junction bases not matched to a gene: 5. DNA for the CDR3: TGTGCCAGCAGTTTTGGGACAGGGGATGGCACCTTC. It encodes CASSFGTGDGTF.

The rearrangement links TRBV5-1 to TRBJ2-4; 8 bases match TRBD1. V shed 0 bases and J 6 bases; nucleotides not matched to a gene: 8. The CDR3 has 16 amino acids. Germline V lookup: CDR1 SGHRS, CDR2 YFSETQ. The CDR3 reads CASSLVQGAKGNIQYF. The CDR3 DNA is TGCGCCAGCAGCTTGGTTCAGGGGGCCAAGGGAAACATTCAGTACTTC.